These T cell receptor beta chains were read from a single sample in a study of OX40 agonist ivuxolimab in advanced cancers. TCRdb's table, derived via immunoSEQ multiplex PCR, lists solely in-frame clones and lacks some. The sample includes about 62,000 clones, 85% seen only once; the top ten take approximately 3.6%. The specimen comprised CD4+ or CD8+ T cells sorted from blood, sampled in a trial of the OX40 agonist ivuxolimab. All receptors derive from an adult with an advanced solid tumor such as melanoma, head and neck, liver or kidney cancer. Each CDR3 is given with its conserved first and last residue. The D gene is left open where the match is weak. Not every row has a clone size; where given, it reads once, few, many or a size class.

D: .; J: TRBJ1-2; size: .; V: TRBV9; CDR3: CASSGGGGGGSAGYTF; DNA: TGTGCCAGCAGCGGCGGTGGAGGGGGGGGCTCAGCTGGCTACACCTTC
D: .; J: TRBJ1-2; size: .; V: TRBV6-1; CDR3: CASSDRAPGYGYTF; DNA: TGTGCCAGCAGTGACCGGGCCCCGGGCTATGGCTACACCTTC
D: .; J: TRBJ2-1; size: once; V: TRBV2; CDR3: CASRKESENNEQFF; DNA: TGTGCCAGCAGGAAGGAGTCCGAGAACAATGAGCAGTTCTTC
D: TRBD1; J: TRBJ1-2; size: .; V: TRBV7-8; CDR3: CASSSDYRTGLGGYTF; DNA: TGTGCCAGCAGCTCAGACTATCGGACAGGACTGGGCGGCTACACCTTC
D: .; J: TRBJ1-1; size: .; V: TRBV5-6; CDR3: CASSFRGGSSTEAFF; DNA: TGTGCCAGCAGCTTCCGAGGGGGGTCCAGCACTGAAGCTTTCTTT
D: .; J: TRBJ1-2; size: .; V: TRBV21-1; CDR3: CASSKGGDGYTF; DNA: TGTGCCAGCAGCAAAGGGGGGGATGGCTACACCTTC
D: TRBD2; J: TRBJ2-3; size: .; V: TRBV6-6; CDR3: CASSSPGLADSDTQYF; DNA: TGTGCCAGCAGTAGCCCGGGACTAGCGGACTCAGATACGCAGTATTTT
D: .; J: TRBJ1-2; size: .; V: TRBV28; CDR3: CASQGLPAGYTF; DNA: TGTGCCAGCCAAGGGTTACCCGCGGGCTACACCTTC
D: .; J: TRBJ1-1; size: .; V: TRBV29-1; CDR3: CSGTVTGNTEAFF; DNA: TGCAGCGGAACAGTAACGGGCAACACTGAAGCTTTCTTT
D: .; J: TRBJ1-1; size: .; V: TRBV10-3; CDR3: CAISEKEKGSTEAFF; DNA: TGTGCCATCAGTGAAAAAGAGAAGGGTAGCACTGAAGCTTTCTTT
D: TRBD1; J: TRBJ1-5; size: .; V: TRBV2; CDR3: CASRGTGVGNQPQHF; DNA: TGTGCCAGCAGGGGGACAGGGGTGGGCAATCAGCCCCAGCATTTT
D: .; J: TRBJ2-1; size: .; V: TRBV27; CDR3: CASRSGIGNEQFF; DNA: TGTGCCAGCAGATCAGGGATCGGGAATGAGCAGTTCTTC
D: TRBD1; J: TRBJ1-2; size: .; V: TRBV5-4; CDR3: CASRRTGGNYGYTF; DNA: TGTGCCAGCAGACGGACAGGGGGAAACTATGGCTACACCTTC
D: TRBD1; J: TRBJ1-3; size: .; V: TRBV7-6; CDR3: CASSHRGPGNTIYF; DNA: TGTGCCAGCAGCCACAGGGGGCCGGGAAACACCATATATTTT
D: .; J: TRBJ1-2; size: .; V: TRBV5-6; CDR3: CASSFTTPYGYTF; DNA: TGTGCCAGCAGCTTCACGACCCCGTATGGCTACACCTTC
D: .; J: TRBJ1-1; size: .; V: TRBV28; CDR3: CASSVMNTEAFF; DNA: TGTGCCAGCAGCGTAATGAACACTGAAGCTTTCTTT